The 21 T cell receptor beta chains given below trace back to one sample, sequenced in a study of tumor and adjacent non-tumor tissue in lung cancer. Three rounds of nested PCR, following a modified ARM-PCR protocol, produced the TCRbeta library. TCRdb analysed the multiplex PCR reads with MiXCR anew, one entry per CDR3 protein. The data hold 90,000 to 110,000 distinct CDR3 sequences, with about 63% observed a single time. No cell sorting was done before RNA was extracted from the tissue. The normal lung tissue was taken more than 3 cm from the tumor edge. The sample consisted of distant non-tumor lung tissue. The receptors shown here come from a man aged 60 to 69 with non-small cell lung cancer.

As for this clonotype: Germline and junction disagree at one end, which may indicate a read error. This chain links TRBV10-2 with TRBJ1-5, with a weak D call TRBD1 (6 bases). CDR1 is WSHSY and CDR2 is SAAADI in the germline V gene. The CDR3 runs to 14 residues. This CDR3 reads CACSARGAGQPQHF. CDR3 DNA sequence: TGCGCCTGCAGTGCACGGGGGGCTGGGCAGCCCCAGCATTTT.

About this clonotype itself: Because it lacks the conserved phenylalanine or tryptophan at the end, this CDR3 is likely a read error. The DNA is omitted, as the CDR3 cannot be located on it reliably, and the CDR3 follows TCRdb's listing. This chain connects TRBV6-2 or TRBV6-3 to TRBJ2-1; the D call of TRBD2 is as the table states it, not checked on the DNA. Germline assignment: CDR1 MNHEY and CDR2 SVGEGT. Inclusive of both ends, the CDR3 amounts to 16 amino acids. CDR3 residues: CASSTTIIAGDNEQLY.

This clonotype was counted many times. The V gene is TRBV20-1, the J gene TRBJ1-2, with D possibly being TRBD1 (5 bases). The V gene lost 2 bases and the J gene lost 3 bases, with 13 bases spanning the gap. Per germline, CDR1 DFQATT and CDR2 SNEGSKA (reference sequence). The CDR3 is made up of 14 amino acids. The CDR3 DNA sequence: TGCAGTGCTAGACCCATCGACAGTCACTATGGCTACACCTTC. Protein sequence: CSARPIDSHYGYTF.

In this sample, this clonotype turned up once. This may be a read error, as it is one base from a much larger clone. CDR3 in amino acids: CASSMAVPRQETQYF. CDR3 nucleotide sequence: TGTGCCAGCAGCATGGCTGTTCCGCGCCAAGAGACCCAGTACTTC. J is TRBJ2-5 and V is TRBV21-1; the listed D gene, TRBD1, was not tested against the DNA. TRBV21-1 counts as a pseudogene. The CDR3 has 15 amino acids.

This clonotype was observed a single time. The junction departs from germline at one end; a sequencing error may be responsible. This chain joins TRBV28 and TRBJ2-7; TRBD1 might be the D (7 bases). This CDR3 comprises 15 residues. Germline-derived CDR1 and CDR2 are MDHEN and SYDVKM. The CDR3 here is CAGSPRGTVSYEQYF. In DNA, the CDR3 is TGTGCCGGCAGCCCCCGGGGGACAGTCTCCTACGAGCAGTACTTC.

The chain joins TRBV12-3 or TRBV12-4 to TRBJ2-1; TRBD2 agrees at 12 bases. V shed 7 bases, J shed 6 bases, and the junction held 7 bases outside the gene matches. This CDR3 spans 15 amino acids. Here the CDR3 DNA reads TGTGCCAGCACACAGACTAGCGGGGGTCCCAATGAGCAGTTCTTC. It yields the protein CASTQTSGGPNEQFF.

Concerning this clonotype: A read error may account for a junction end that differs from germline. J is TRBJ2-1 and V is TRBV12-3 or TRBV12-4; TRBD1 is a possible D gene (5 bases). The length of the CDR3 is 14 residues. The CDR3 region is CANSLAGARNERFF. For the CDR3, the DNA is TGTGCCAACAGTTTAGCTGGGGCTAGGAATGAGCGGTTCTTC.

To note about this clonotype: The junction differs from germline at one of its ends, possibly a read error. The CDR3 bases are TGTGCTAGCAACCAAGATCCGAATAGCAATCAGCCCCAGCATTTT. It is translated as CASNQDPNSNQPQHF. The genes are TRBV4-1 and TRBJ1-5; no firm D call. The CDR3 extends over 15 amino acids. Germline V gene data show CDR1 as MGHRA and CDR2 as YSYEKL.

The chain joins TRBV20-1 to TRBJ1-4; possibly TRBD1 for D (5 bases). There are 15 residues in the CDR3. From germline, CDR1 is DFQATT and CDR2 SNEGSKA (reference sequence). CDR3 sequence reads: CNARDPGSPNEKLFF. The CDR3 nucleotides read TGCAATGCAAGAGATCCAGGGTCACCTAATGAAAAACTGTTTTTT.

This clonotype occurred many times. CDR3 sequence: CSAFPGTGGITEQYF. DNA for the CDR3: TGCAGTGCTTTCCCCGGGACAGGGGGAATTACCGAGCAGTACTTC. V gene TRBV20-1 combines with J gene TRBJ2-7, with 11 bases lining up with TRBD1. Germline CDR1 is DFQATT and CDR2 is SNEGSKA (reference sequence). The CDR3 is 15 amino acids. The V and J ends lost 5 bases and 6 bases, in that order; junction bases with no gene match: 12.

The V call is TRBV6-2 or TRBV6-3, the J call TRBJ1-2; D is uncertain. The CDR3 runs 15 residues. In germline, CDR1 is MNHEY, CDR2 SVGEGT. Between the trimmed V and J ends, which lost 0 bases and 6 bases, there was a span of 14 bases. CDR3 DNA sequence: TGTGCCAGCAGTTACTCGTGGCAGTCCTCTGATGGCTACACCTTC. This translates into CASSYSWQSSDGYTF.

This clonotype has more than one count but fewer than ten. Given a much more abundant clone one base away, this may be a read error. The CDR3 ends on some other residue instead of the conserved phenylalanine or tryptophan, so this is likely a read error. The chain uses TRBV12-3 or TRBV12-4 and TRBJ1-2, with a tentative D call TRBD1 (5 bases). The CDR3 extends over 14 amino acids. V lost 7 bases and J lost 7, with 19 bases in between. CDR3 amino acids: CASTPAGGKGGYTS. The CDR3 DNA reads as TGTGCCAGCACCCCTGCCGGGGGAAAGGGTGGCTACACCTCC.

The genes are TRBV6-2 or TRBV6-3 and TRBJ2-7; D is uncertain. The germline gives CDR1 MNHEY, CDR2 SVGEGT. Trimming pared 2 bases from V and 3 bases from J, leaving 8 bases between. CDR3 length: 13 residues. In DNA form, the CDR3 reads TGTGCCAGCAGTTACACGAGAGACTACGAGCAGTACTTC. The encoded protein is CASSYTRDYEQYF.

This chain connects TRBV7-3 to TRBJ2-1, with D perhaps TRBD2 (6 bases). CDR3 length equals 11 residues. Germline CDR1 is SGHTA and CDR2 is FQGTGA. With 5 bases removed from V and 10 bases from J, the gap between germline ends came to 9 bases. The CDR3 sequence is CASSNGGEQFF. The CDR3 coding sequence is TGTGCCAGCAGCAACGGAGGGGAGCAGTTCTTC.

There are a few counts of this clonotype. This chain connects TRBV28 to TRBJ2-7; D may be TRBD2 (5 bases). The germline gives CDR1 MDHEN, CDR2 SYDVKM. V was trimmed by 2 bases and J by 1 base, leaving 15 bases between them. The CDR3 runs 16 residues. DNA for the CDR3: TGTGCCAGCAGTTTAAGTTCGGCGGGCTGGTCCTACGAGCAGTACTTC. Protein sequence: CASSLSSAGWSYEQYF.

Details on this clonotype: A much larger clone sits a single nucleotide away, making a read error possible. The rearrangement uses TRBV4-1 and TRBJ2-1; 8 bases line up with TRBD1. Germline lookup yields CDR1 MGHRA and CDR2 YSYEKL. The CDR3 runs to 17 residues. This CDR3 is CASSPKGTGAFYSEQFF. The CDR3 DNA follows: TGCGCCAGCAGCCCTAAGGGGACAGGAGCTTTCTACAGTGAGCAGTTCTTC.

This clonotype was picked up many times. The CDR3 sequence: CASSQRRGQFSYEQYF. The CDR3 DNA reads TGTGCCAGCAGTCAACGGCGGGGACAGTTCTCCTACGAGCAGTACTTC. The chain links TRBV6-5 to TRBJ2-7; possibly TRBD1 for D (7 bases). Germline lookup yields CDR1 MNHEY and CDR2 SVGAGI. V was shortened by 5 bases and J by 0 bases, with 17 bases between the two germline ends. The CDR3 contains 16 residues.

To note about this clonotype: A much larger clone sits a single nucleotide away, making a read error possible. V is TRBV12-3 or TRBV12-4 and J is TRBJ2-6, with unresolved D. V was trimmed by 5 bases and J by 5 bases, leaving 7 bases between them. The CDR3 totals 13 residues. This CDR3 is CASSRARANVLTF. The DNA for the CDR3 is TGTGCCAGCAGTCGCGCTAGGGCCAACGTCCTGACTTTC.

This clonotype showed up many times. The chain carries TRBV10-3 and TRBJ1-5; TRBD1 matches at 8 bases. In germline, CDR1 is ENHRY, CDR2 SYGVKD. The V and J ends lost 4 bases and 3 bases, in that order; junction bases with no gene match: 2. The CDR3 loop spans 14 amino acids. DNA of the CDR3: TGTGCCATCAGTGGGACAGGGAACAATCAGCCCCAGCATTTT. Residues: CAISGTGNNQPQHF.

Regarding this clonotype: One end of the junction is discordant with germline, which a read error may explain. The chain links TRBV4-1 to TRBJ2-7, with D maybe TRBD2 (7 bases). The CDR3 length is 16 residues. Germline CDR1 reads MGHRA; CDR2 reads YSYEKL. CDR3 nucleotide sequence: TGCGCCAGCAACCAAGAGCGGGACATACGCACCTACGAGCAGTACTTC. It yields the protein CASNQERDIRTYEQYF.

This clonotype has ten or more counts. The genes are TRBV4-1 and TRBJ1-5, with D uncertain. This CDR3 has 16 residues. The V gene lost 0 bases and the J gene lost 1 base, with 10 bases spanning the gap. Germline V lookup: CDR1 MGHRA, CDR2 YSYEKL. The CDR3 loop is CASSQDGVGSNQPQHF. The DNA of the CDR3 is TGCGCCAGCAGCCAAGATGGGGTCGGGAGCAATCAGCCCCAGCATTTT.